This is a list of T cell receptor beta chains from one sample in a study of T cells in Graves' hyperthyroidism and ophthalmopathy. MiXCR, run by TCRdb on the multiplex PCR reads, gives a single entry per CDR3 protein. This sample has around 450,000 distinct CDR3 sequences, with roughly an eighth found just once. The sample was blood. The receptors were sampled from a woman aged 18-30 years with Graves' hyperthyroidism. The CDR3 runs from the conserved cysteine through the conserved F or W. The order of the fields is CDR3 protein, CDR3 DNA, J gene, clone size, V gene, D gene. D genes are given only for firm matches. Clone size is not always given. Where it is, it says once, few, many or a class for expanded clones.

CASSYATGVYEQYF TGTGCCAGCAGTTACGCCACAGGGGTCTACGAGCAGTACTTC TRBJ2-7 few TRBV6-6 TRBD1
CASSEGHTSGYEQYF TGTGCCAGCAGTGAAGGGCACACTAGCGGTTACGAGCAGTACTTC TRBJ2-7 many TRBV25-1 TRBD2
CASSYSRQGGYGQYF TGTGCCAGCAGTTACTCCCGACAGGGGGGGTACGGGCAGTACTTC TRBJ2-7 few TRBV6-2/TRBV6-3 TRBD1
CASRPPGQGNQPQHF TGTGCCAGCAGACCCCCTGGACAGGGCAATCAGCCCCAGCATTTT TRBJ1-5 few TRBV28 TRBD1
CASSLMGGQDTQYF TGTGCCAGCAGCTTAATGGGGGGCCAAGATACGCAGTATTTT TRBJ2-3 many TRBV7-3 -
CATSVRLGGRYTF TGTGCCACCAGCGTACGACTAGGGGGGCGCTACACCTTC TRBJ1-2 many TRBV15 -
CASSSMGVGETQYF TGTGCCAGCAGCTCGATGGGGGTTGGGGAGACCCAGTACTTC TRBJ2-5 few TRBV5-6 -
CSARTGTPNTEAFF TGCAGTGCTAGAACCGGGACGCCGAACACTGAAGCTTTCTTT TRBJ1-1 - TRBV20-1 -
CASGLEQGPHTGELFF TGTGCTAGTGGCTTGGAACAGGGACCCCACACCGGGGAGCTGTTTTTT TRBJ2-2 many TRBV12-5 -
CATSRGGEYEQYF TGTGCCACCAGCAGAGGGGGCGAGTACGAGCAGTACTTC TRBJ2-7 - TRBV15 -
CSARDGGIIGNPYNEQFF TGCAGTGCTAGAGATGGCGGGATTATCGGCAACCCCTACAATGAGCAGTTCTTC TRBJ2-1 few TRBV20-1 -
CASIQTSGTRVTGELFF TGTGCCAGCATCCAGACTTCCGGGACTAGAGTCACCGGGGAGCTGTTTTTT TRBJ2-2 many TRBV12-3/TRBV12-4 TRBD2
CASNRAGQQTDTQYF TGCGCCAGCAACCGAGCGGGGCAGCAGACAGATACGCAGTATTTT TRBJ2-3 - TRBV5-1 TRBD2
CASSPLGTSGTDTQYF TGCGCCAGCAGCCCCCTCGGGACTAGCGGGACAGATACGCAGTATTTT TRBJ2-3 many TRBV5-1 TRBD2
CASSVRNSPLHF TGCGCCAGCAGTGTCCGTAATTCACCCCTCCACTTT TRBJ1-6 - TRBV10-2 -
CASSLRKQRDTQYF TGTGCCAGCAGCTTAAGAAAACAGAGAGATACGCAGTATTTT TRBJ2-3 - TRBV7-8 -
CNRLAESTDTQYF TGCAACCGACTAGCGGAAAGCACAGATACGCAGTATTTT TRBJ2-3 many TRBV29-1 TRBD2
CASGPRDEQFF TGTGCCAGCGGGCCGAGGGATGAGCAGTTCTTC TRBJ2-1 few TRBV2 -
CASSPYRGAPEAFF TGTGCCAGCAGTCCGTACAGGGGCGCGCCTGAAGCTTTCTTT TRBJ1-1 many TRBV12-3/TRBV12-4 TRBD1
CASSRGYTDTQYF TGCGCCAGCAGCCGTGGCTACACAGATACGCAGTATTTT TRBJ2-3 - TRBV4-1 -
CASSQRNSYEQYF TGTGCCAGTTCCCAGCGCAACTCCTACGAGCAGTACTTC TRBJ2-7 many TRBV28 -
CASSYMTGDRGNQPQHF TGTGCCAGCAGTTACATGACAGGGGATCGGGGCAATCAGCCCCAGCATTTT TRBJ1-5 - TRBV28 TRBD1
CASSEGREFTAEQYF TGTGCCAGCAGCGAAGGGCGGGAGTTTACGGCCGAGCAGTACTTC TRBJ2-7 - TRBV7-9 TRBD2
CASSLFFSVDDDQPQHF TGTGCCAGCAGCTTATTCTTTTCGGTTGACGACGATCAGCCCCAGCATTTT TRBJ1-5 many TRBV5-6 -
CASSGNSPLHF TGTGCCAGCAGCGGGAATTCACCCCTCCACTTT TRBJ1-6 many TRBV3-1 -
CASSLLAVENIQYF TGTGCCAGCAGTTTACTAGCGGTAGAAAACATTCAGTACTTC TRBJ2-4 many TRBV28 TRBD2
CASRSGRYNEQFF TGTGCCAGCAGAAGCGGGAGGTACAATGAGCAGTTCTTC TRBJ2-1 many TRBV2 TRBD2
CASIKRLAGGTNNEQFF TGTGCCAGCATTAAACGACTAGCGGGAGGGACTAACAATGAGCAGTTCTTC TRBJ2-1 many TRBV6-2/TRBV6-3 TRBD2
CASSDTSWGEQFF TGTGCCAGCAGCGATACTAGCTGGGGTGAGCAGTTCTTC TRBJ2-1 - TRBV13 -
CASSTPRASGGDTQYF TGTGCCAGCAGTACGCCCCGGGCCAGCGGAGGAGATACGCAGTATTTT TRBJ2-3 many TRBV6-1 -
CAWSETGEGGYTF TGTGCCTGGAGCGAGACAGGGGAAGGCGGCTACACCTTC TRBJ1-2 many TRBV30 TRBD1
CAWSAVGLAGMDTQYF TGTGCCTGGAGTGCGGTCGGACTAGCGGGAATGGATACGCAGTATTTT TRBJ2-3 many TRBV30 TRBD2
CASSISGGMDYGYTF TGTGCCAGCTCGATTTCAGGGGGCATGGACTATGGCTACACCTTC TRBJ1-2 many TRBV6-1 TRBD1
CSARGLAGEYNEQFF TGCAGTGCTCGAGGACTAGCGGGAGAGTACAATGAGCAGTTCTTC TRBJ2-1 many TRBV20-1 TRBD2
CSARARLAVQGNSYEQYF TGCAGTGCTAGAGCGAGACTAGCGGTCCAGGGGAACTCCTACGAGCAGTACTTC TRBJ2-7 many TRBV20-1 TRBD2
CTSSPEGNSPLHF TGCACCAGCAGCCCTGAGGGTAATTCACCCCTCCACTTT TRBJ1-6 few TRBV5-1 -
CASSFGDSTYEQYF TGTGCCAGCAGCTTTGGGGACAGCACCTACGAGCAGTACTTC TRBJ2-7 many TRBV9 TRBD1
CASSPRSQETQYF TGTGCCAGCAGCCCCAGAAGCCAAGAGACCCAGTACTTC TRBJ2-5 few TRBV3-1 -
CSARGGRGRAYEQYF TGCAGTGCTAGAGGGGGGCGGGGGAGAGCGTACGAGCAGTACTTC TRBJ2-7 many TRBV20-1 -
CSARDWSGTAEKLFF TGCAGTGCTAGAGATTGGTCCGGGACGGCTGAAAAACTGTTTTTT TRBJ1-4 - TRBV20-1 -
CASGPGQGAYEQFF TGTGCCAGCGGGCCGGGACAGGGGGCGTATGAGCAGTTCTTC TRBJ2-1 many TRBV3-1 TRBD1
CASSSFAGNEQFF TGTGCCAGCAGCTCCTTCGCGGGGAATGAGCAGTTCTTC TRBJ2-1 many TRBV5-8 -
CASSMEAYTEAFF TGTGCCAGCAGTATGGAGGCATACACTGAAGCTTTCTTT TRBJ1-1 few TRBV5-6 -
CASRRGLSTDTQYF TGTGCCAGCAGGAGGGGCCTTAGCACAGATACGCAGTATTTT TRBJ2-3 many TRBV12-3/TRBV12-4 -
CASSQVLGTDTQYF TGTGCCAGCAGCCAAGTCCTTGGCACAGATACGCAGTATTTT TRBJ2-3 many TRBV27 -
CASSEAGTDDNEQFF TGTGCCAGCAGTGAAGCCGGGACAGACGACAATGAGCAGTTCTTC TRBJ2-1 few TRBV25-1 TRBD1